This T cell receptor (beta chain) was sequenced for a study of blood T cell repertoires in COVID-19. Clones were sequenced by immunoSEQ multiplex PCR, and TCRdb holds only the in-frame ones, with some missing. The repertoire has roughly 130,000 clones, roughly 84% of them found once; the top ten carry 4.5% to 7%. Sequencing was performed on PBMCs or T cells enriched from blood (not recorded which). The TCR originated in a middle-aged man with acute COVID-19.

The CDR3 reads CASSIRPTGDYGYTF. As DNA, the CDR3 is TGTGCCAGTAGTATTCGCCCGACTGGTGACTATGGCTACACCTTC. The chain carries TRBV19 and TRBJ1-2; D is unresolved. The CDR3 is made up of 15 amino acids. The V and J ends lost 3 bases and 3 bases respectively, with 14 bases between them. Germline V lookup: CDR1 LNHDA, CDR2 SQIVND (reference sequence).